These T cell receptor beta chains were read from a single sample in a study of CD8 T cells in Susac syndrome. TCRdb reprocessed the immunoSEQ multiplex PCR reads via MiXCR and lists one record per CDR3 protein. The table lists 150,000 to 180,000 distinct CDR3 sequences, less than 97% of them singletons, with about 0.15% in the top ten. Source material: CD8+ T cells from PBMCs. The receptor source for this set is a human donor with multiple sclerosis. Both conserved end residues are part of each CDR3. Each record gives: D gene, V gene, J gene, clone size, CDR3 length, CDR3 protein, CDR3 DNA. The D gene is left open where the match is weak. Some rows mark clone size as missing; the rest say once, few, many or name a class of expanded clone.

NA	TRBV29-1	TRBJ1-1	NA	12	CSVRVLNTEAFF	TGCAGCGTTAGGGTCTTGAACACTGAAGCTTTCTTT
TRBD1	TRBV15	TRBJ1-5	NA	15	CATSSDRGVIQPQHF	TGTGCCACCAGCTCAGACAGGGGGGTAATCCAGCCCCAGCATTTT
NA	TRBV7-6	TRBJ2-5	once	17	CASSLLEGNFLQETQYF	TGTGCCAGCAGCTTATTAGAGGGTAACTTCCTCCAAGAGACCCAGTACTTC
NA	TRBV6-5	TRBJ2-1	NA	15	CASSYGAGEGDEQFF	TGTGCCAGCAGTTACGGGGCAGGGGAGGGGGATGAGCAGTTCTTC
NA	TRBV20-1	TRBJ2-1	NA	12	CSARDFNNEQFF	TGCAGTGCTAGAGATTTTAACAATGAGCAGTTCTTC
NA	TRBV14	TRBJ1-1	once	11	CASSQGPEAFF	TGTGCCAGCAGCCAAGGGCCAGAAGCTTTCTTT
NA	TRBV4-1	TRBJ2-7	NA	16	CASSQGPSATTYEQYF	TGCGCCAGCAGCCAAGGTCCATCGGCTACCACCTACGAGCAGTACTTC
NA	TRBV6-5	TRBJ2-3	NA	16	CASSSSRGSGTDTQYF	TGTGCCAGCAGTTCATCTCGGGGGAGTGGGACAGATACGCAGTATTTT
NA	TRBV12-5	TRBJ2-1	few	11	CASGFRDEQFF	TGTGCTAGTGGTTTTCGGGATGAGCAGTTCTTC
TRBD2	TRBV6-2/TRBV6-3	TRBJ2-1	NA	16	CASSYQAGGWFNEQFF	TGTGCCAGCAGTTACCAAGCGGGGGGGTGGTTCAATGAGCAGTTCTTC
TRBD2	TRBV29-1	TRBJ2-3	NA	13	CSADGTSRDTQYF	TGCAGCGCTGACGGGACTAGTAGGGATACGCAGTATTTT
TRBD1	TRBV9	TRBJ2-3	NA	16	CASSEGDSPSTDTQYF	TGTGCCAGCAGCGAGGGGGACAGCCCTAGCACAGATACGCAGTATTTT
NA	TRBV2	TRBJ1-5	NA	15	CASSEDGFPHQPQHF	TGTGCCAGCAGTGAAGATGGTTTCCCCCACCAGCCCCAGCATTTT
NA	TRBV19	TRBJ1-1	NA	13	CASSIGAQFEAFF	TGTGCCAGTAGTATAGGGGCGCAGTTTGAAGCTTTCTTT
TRBD1	TRBV4-1	TRBJ2-7	once	17	CASSHLKSTGQRYEQYF	TGCGCCAGCAGCCACCTAAAGTCGACAGGGCAGAGGTACGAGCAGTACTTC
NA	TRBV5-1	TRBJ2-3	NA	15	CASREGLISTDTQYF	TGCGCCAGCAGGGAAGGTTTAATCAGCACAGATACGCAGTATTTT
TRBD1	TRBV5-1	TRBJ2-7	NA	16	CASSSPMGQASYEQYF	TGCGCCAGCAGCTCCCCCATGGGACAGGCGTCCTACGAGCAGTACTTC
TRBD1	TRBV3-1	TRBJ1-1	NA	15	CASSHLQGMNTEAFF	TGTGCCAGCAGCCATTTACAGGGGATGAACACTGAAGCTTTCTTT
TRBD2	TRBV4-1	TRBJ2-1	NA	16	CASSQPSGGAYNEQFF	TGCGCCAGCAGCCAGCCTAGCGGGGGGGCCTATAATGAGCAGTTCTTC
TRBD1	TRBV24-1	TRBJ2-3	NA	17	CATSDATGGDSTDTQYF	TGTGCCACCAGTGATGCTACAGGGGGTGACTCCACAGATACGCAGTATTTT
TRBD1	TRBV5-1	TRBJ2-3	once	16	CASSLFGTGAADTQYF	TGCGCCAGCAGCTTGTTTGGGACAGGGGCGGCAGATACGCAGTATTTT
NA	TRBV19	TRBJ1-1	NA	13	CASSASVNTEAFF	TGTGCCAGTAGTGCCTCGGTGAACACTGAAGCTTTCTTT
TRBD1	TRBV27	TRBJ1-6	NA	13	CTSAWDRGSPLHF	TGTACCAGCGCATGGGACAGGGGATCACCCCTCCACTTT
NA	TRBV20-1	TRBJ2-2	NA	14	CSAADSLDTGELFF	TGCAGTGCTGCAGATTCCTTGGACACCGGGGAGCTGTTTTTT
TRBD2	TRBV29-1	TRBJ2-3	NA	15	CSVEGASGSTDTQYF	TGCAGCGTTGAAGGGGCTAGCGGGTCCACAGATACGCAGTATTTT
NA	TRBV7-6	TRBJ1-1	once	16	CASSLHRTAPNTEAFF	TGTGCCAGCAGCTTACATCGGACAGCGCCGAACACTGAAGCTTTCTTT
TRBD1	TRBV9	TRBJ1-2	NA	15	CASSSRDRGSYGYTF	TGTGCCAGCAGCAGCCGGGACAGGGGTAGCTATGGCTACACCTTC
NA	TRBV9	TRBJ2-6	NA	14	CASSVTAGANVLTF	TGTGCCAGCAGTGTAACGGCTGGGGCCAACGTCCTGACTTTC
NA	TRBV11-2	TRBJ2-7	once	14	CASSLDHPRDEQYF	TGTGCCAGCAGCTTAGATCACCCTAGGGACGAGCAGTACTTC
NA	TRBV20-1	TRBJ1-1	NA	9	CSADEGAFF	TGCAGTGCTGACGAGGGGGCTTTCTTT
TRBD2	TRBV9	TRBJ2-1	NA	17	CASSANRAGGGHNEQFF	TGTGCCAGCAGCGCAAACCGAGCGGGGGGAGGTCATAATGAGCAGTTCTTC
NA	TRBV29-1	TRBJ2-1	NA	16	CSVELNRAGSYNEQFF	TGCAGCGTTGAATTAAACAGGGCGGGCTCCTACAATGAGCAGTTCTTC
NA	TRBV25-1	TRBJ1-3	NA	10	CASSANTIYF	TGTGCCAGCAGTGCAAACACCATATATTTT
NA	TRBV29-1	TRBJ1-1	NA	12	CSVESGGTEAFF	TGCAGCGTTGAATCCGGGGGCACTGAAGCTTTCTTT
NA	TRBV21-1	TRBJ1-5	NA	16	CASSCQMEVSNQPQHF	TGTGCCAGCAGCTGTCAGATGGAAGTTAGCAATCAGCCCCAGCATTTT
NA	TRBV12-5	TRBJ2-1	NA	10	CASGFGEQFF	TGTGCTAGTGGTTTTGGAGAGCAGTTCTTC
TRBD1	TRBV27	TRBJ2-7	NA	13	CASATGGKDEQYF	TGTGCCAGCGCAACAGGGGGGAAGGACGAGCAGTACTTC
NA	TRBV9	TRBJ2-1	NA	15	CASSVVEENYNEQFF	TGTGCCAGCAGCGTAGTCGAAGAAAACTACAATGAGCAGTTCTTC
NA	TRBV29-1	TRBJ2-1	NA	13	CSPLLLNYNEQFF	TGCAGCCCTCTCCTTCTCAATTACAATGAGCAGTTCTTC
NA	TRBV7-9	TRBJ1-4	once	16	CASSSPPDRHNEKLFF	TGTGCCAGCAGCTCGCCCCCGGACAGACATAATGAAAAACTGTTTTTT
NA	TRBV7-2	TRBJ1-4	NA	17	CASSFHPQGGANEKLFF	TGTGCCAGCAGCTTTCATCCCCAGGGAGGGGCTAATGAAAAACTGTTTTTT
NA	TRBV5-4	TRBJ1-1	NA	13	CASSWYRDFEAFF	TGTGCCAGCAGCTGGTACCGGGACTTCGAAGCTTTCTTT
TRBD1	TRBV3-1	TRBJ1-2	once	14	CASSQDLRGNGYTF	TGTGCCAGCAGCCAAGACCTCAGGGGGAACGGCTACACCTTC
TRBD1	TRBV19	TRBJ1-1	NA	14	CASSLTGGYTEAFF	TGTGCCAGTAGCCTGACAGGGGGCTACACTGAAGCTTTCTTT
NA	TRBV13	TRBJ1-2	NA	12	CASMGPNYGYTF	TGTGCCAGCATGGGACCCAACTATGGCTACACCTTC
NA	TRBV27	TRBJ1-4	NA	14	CASSFRRSNEKLFF	TGTGCCAGCAGTTTCCGAAGATCTAATGAAAAACTGTTTTTT